Presented here are 17 T cell receptor beta chains from one specimen sequenced in a study of identical twins. TCRdb processed the 5' RACE reads anew with MiXCR; each CDR3 protein has one entry. The sample has 450,000 or so distinct CDR3 sequences, around 24% seen once; the top ten hold roughly 3%. These data were also reused for a study on T cells expressing NK-cell markers.

The sequencing sample was made of CD4+ T cells sorted from blood. The receptors derive from a woman between 18 and 29 years old in good health.

In its sample, this clonotype was seen a few times. The CDR3 here is CASSLGASGWSYNEQFF. The DNA of the CDR3 is TGTGCCAGCAGCTTAGGGGCTAGCGGGTGGTCCTACAATGAGCAGTTCTTC. The chain links TRBV7-2 to TRBJ2-1; 8 bases are a match to TRBD2. Germline V gene sequence: CDR1 SGHTA, CDR2 FQGNSA. The CDR3 has 17 amino acids. V was pared by 1 base and J by 1 base, with 6 bases of the junction left unmatched.

The chain has TRBV20-1 and TRBJ2-1; weak D call: TRBD2 (5 bases). CDR1 DFQATT and CDR2 SNEGSKA come from the germline V gene (reference sequence). The CDR3 is 12 amino acids. V lost 6 bases and J 4 bases, leaving 10 bases between the germline ends. In nucleotides, the CDR3 is TGCAGTGCCCCACAGCGGTACAATGAGCAGTTCTTC. Protein product: CSAPQRYNEQFF.

The chain carries TRBV20-1 and TRBJ2-3; TRBD2 aligns across 12 bases. V lost 3 bases to trimming and J lost 3 bases; unmatched junction nucleotides: 4. The CDR3 runs to 15 residues. In germline, CDR1 is DFQATT, CDR2 SNEGSKA (reference sequence). CDR3 DNA: TGCAGTGCTAGCGGAACTAGCGGGAGGACAGATACGCAGTATTTT. As protein: CSASGTSGRTDTQYF.

The chain is built from TRBV5-1 and TRBJ1-2, with a possible D match to TRBD1 (5 bases). The CDR3 consists of 14 residues. Trimming removed 1 base from V and 3 bases from J, with 10 bases in between. Germline CDR1 is SGHRS and CDR2 is YFSETQ. The chain's CDR3 is CASSLWGNDYGYTF. The CDR3 DNA sequence: TGCGCCAGCAGCTTGTGGGGGAACGACTATGGCTACACCTTC. Supplemented by reference TRBV5-1 and TRBJ1-2, the full variable domain reads KAGVTQTPRYLIKTRGQQVTLSCSPISGHRSVSWYQQTPGQGLQFLFEYFSETQRNKGNFPGRFSGRQFSNSRSEMNVSTLELGDSALYLCASSLWGNDYGYTFGSGTRLTVV.

V and J are TRBV12-3 or TRBV12-4 and TRBJ1-2; 7 bases are shared with TRBD1. The J segment lost 6 bases and the V segment lost 8 bases, leaving 12 bases of the junction unmatched. The CDR3 consists of 14 residues. In DNA form, the CDR3 reads TGTGCCAGCGGAAGGACAGGCGCTCCGAATGGCTACACCTTC. Translation gives CASGRTGAPNGYTF.

The V and J genes are TRBV5-1 and TRBJ2-5, with a possible D match to TRBD2 (7 bases). CDR1 is SGHRS and CDR2 is YFSETQ in the germline V gene. The V gene lost 2 bases and the J gene lost 5 bases, with 16 bases spanning the gap. The CDR3 runs 15 residues. The CDR3 protein is CASSFAAGAVETQYF. Here the CDR3 DNA reads TGCGCCAGCAGCTTTGCGGCGGGGGCAGTGGAGACCCAGTACTTC.

The chain carries TRBV5-1 and TRBJ2-1; TRBD2 matches 7 bases. Germline CDR1 reads SGHRS; CDR2 reads YFSETQ. The CDR3 is 14 residues long. V trimming: 3 bases; J trimming: 6 bases; junction bases outside the gene matches: 6. This CDR3 reads CASSSLTSSNEQFF. Written as DNA, the CDR3 is TGCGCCAGCAGCTCGCTGACTAGCAGCAATGAGCAGTTCTTC.

In this sample, this clonotype turned up a few times. V and J are TRBV5-1 and TRBJ2-7; D not certain. CDR1 and CDR2 from the germline V gene are SGHRS and YFSETQ. The CDR3 extends over 17 amino acids. V lost 4 bases to trimming and J lost 2 bases, with 22 bases between them. CDR3 in amino acids: CASSLRLATSRTYEQYF. For the CDR3, the DNA is TGCGCCAGCAGCCTCCGCTTGGCTACTTCCCGAACCTACGAGCAGTACTTC. Supplemented by reference TRBV5-1 and TRBJ2-7, the full variable domain reads KAGVTQTPRYLIKTRGQQVTLSCSPISGHRSVSWYQQTPGQGLQFLFEYFSETQRNKGNFPGRFSGRQFSNSRSEMNVSTLELGDSALYLCASSLRLATSRTYEQYFGPGTRLTVT.

In its sample, this clonotype was seen many times. The chain employs TRBV5-6 and TRBJ2-3; D remains ambiguous. The V end lost 5 bases, the J end lost 0 bases, and 4 bases lay between the germline ends. The CDR3 sequence is 12 residues long. The germline V gene has CDR1 SGHDT and CDR2 YYEEEE. CDR3 sequence reads: CASRGSTDTQYF. CDR3 sequence (DNA): TGTGCCAGCAGGGGGAGCACAGATACGCAGTATTTT.

The chain is built from TRBV27 and TRBJ1-6, with TRBD1 matching over 7 bases. From germline, CDR1 is MNHEY and CDR2 SMNVEV (reference sequence). This CDR3 has 13 residues. The trim removed 5 bases at V and 10 bases at J, leaving 5 bases unmatched. CDR3 sequence reads: CASSMTGQSPLHF. For the CDR3, the DNA is TGTGCCAGCAGTATGACAGGGCAATCACCCCTCCACTTT.

This clonotype has a handful of counts. The J gene is TRBJ1-1, the V gene TRBV29-1; a weak D match, TRBD1 (6 bases). Germline lookup yields CDR1 SQVTM and CDR2 ANQGSEA. The CDR3 is made up of 13 amino acids. Trimming removed 7 bases from V and 0 bases from J, with 12 bases in between. As DNA, the CDR3 is TGCAGCGGGGACGGGACACTGAACACTGAAGCTTTCTTT. Translating gives CSGDGTLNTEAFF.

There are a few counts of this clonotype. This chain links TRBV6-1 with TRBJ1-5; D is uncertain. Germline CDR1 reads MNHNS; CDR2 reads SASEGT. This CDR3 region has 14 residues. The V end lost 7 bases, the J end lost 3 bases, and 13 bases lay between the germline ends. Here the CDR3 DNA reads TGTGCCAGCACTATAGGACGACTCAATCAGCCCCAGCATTTT. Its translation is CASTIGRLNQPQHF.

This clonotype turned up a few times. The rearrangement uses TRBV4-3 and TRBJ1-4; 7 bases fit TRBD1. The CDR3 runs 16 residues. Trimming at V came to 1 base and at J to 7 bases, leaving 9 bases not matched to a gene. The germline CDR1 and CDR2 sequences are LGHNA and YSLEER. CDR3 sequence: CASSQGVTGRGEKLFF. The CDR3 region has the DNA TGCGCCAGCAGCCAAGGAGTGACAGGGAGGGGTGAAAAACTGTTTTTT.

This clonotype has only a few counts. The rearrangement joins TRBV5-1 to TRBJ2-2, with TRBD2 matching 12 bases. Unmatched junction bases numbered 7, after V lost 4 bases and J lost 3 bases. Germline CDR1 is SGHRS and CDR2 is YFSETQ. The CDR3 is 17 residues long. CDR3 coding DNA: TGCGCCAGCAGCCCTACGACTAGCGGGAGACACACCGGGGAGCTGTTTTTT. Its protein product is CASSPTTSGRHTGELFF.

This clonotype was seen only a few times. J is TRBJ2-7 and V is TRBV15; no definite D call. V lost 8 bases, J lost 4 bases, and 12 bases lay in between. CDR3 length equals 12 residues. Looked up from germline, CDR1 is LNHNV and CDR2 is YYDKDF (reference sequence). This CDR3 reads CATGSSGYEQYF. The CDR3 bases are TGTGCCACCGGGTCATCGGGTTACGAGCAGTACTTC.

The chain has TRBV12-3 or TRBV12-4 and TRBJ1-1; no reliable D call. The CDR3 extends over 13 amino acids. Trimming cost V 7 bases and J 0 bases, with 9 bases left between them. The DNA of the CDR3 is TGTGCCAGCACGGACGGGATGAACACTGAAGCTTTCTTT. Translated: CASTDGMNTEAFF.

DNA of the CDR3: TGCAGTGCGCCACAGGGGAGGGTGTATGGCTACACCTTC. Protein: CSAPQGRVYGYTF. This chain uses TRBV20-1 with TRBJ1-2; 7 positions agree with TRBD1. This CDR3 has 13 amino acids. Losses at the gene ends were 6 bases for V and 5 bases for J; bases not matched to a gene: 9. Germline V gene data show CDR1 as DFQATT and CDR2 as SNEGSKA (reference sequence).